The sequence of this T cell receptor (beta chain) was determined in a study of cytomegalovirus exposure and HLA in healthy donors. Study results and limitations: TCR sequences were mostly rare, though some public TCRs occurred in many donors. Some TCR beta chains (more than 150 of them) were listed as cytomegalovirus-associated. An analysis was carried out later, and it reportedly showed fewer N-insertions in an Asian-associated ancestry cluster than the approximately 670-donor mean.

As concerns this clone: As yet, its antigen is unknown. One end of the junction varies from germline; a read error may be responsible.

Germline assignment: CDR1 MDHEN and CDR2 SYDVKM. The CDR3 contains 15 residues. Vbeta (60) and Jbeta (13) primers were used in the PCR. TCRdb's table, derived via immunoSEQ multiplex PCR, lists solely in-frame clones and lacks some. The table for this sample gives 100,000 to 150,000 clones. The receptor was isolated from a woman aged 40 to 50 in good health and CMV-seronegative. Source material: PBMCs. The chain couples TRBV28 to TRBJ1-1, with 7 bases identical to TRBD1. The CDR3 coding sequence is TGTGCCAGCAGTCAACCACAGGGGAGGAACGCTGAAGCTTTCTTT. This encodes CASSQPQGRNAEAFF.